This T cell receptor (beta chain) appears in the sequencing data of a study of blood T cell repertoires in COVID-19. Study-level background: Samples came from the United States, Italy and Spain, spanning acute and convalescent COVID-19.

This CDR3 spans 13 amino acids. The V end was cut by 0 bases, the J end by 5 bases, with 6 bases between. The germline CDR1 and CDR2 sequences are SGHRS and YFSETQ. Per the original methods: Using reference gene primer amplification, nucleated cell counts were estimated. The table came from immunoSEQ multiplex PCR; TCRdb's copy has only in-frame clones and leaves some out. V and J calls and clone size are as listed in that table; D and trimming were resolved from the DNA. The sample contains roughly 250,000 clones, approximately 85% of which appear only once. Sequencing was performed on peripheral blood. The origin of this receptor is a man in his forties with acute or convalescent COVID-19. The chain combines TRBV5-1 with TRBJ1-5; D gene ambiguous. The CDR3 spells CASSLERDQPQHF. The DNA for the CDR3 is TGCGCCAGCAGCTTGGAGCGGGATCAGCCCCAGCATTTT.